These 9 T cell receptor beta chains came from one sample sequenced in a study of CD8 T cells in Susac syndrome. RNA, at about 0.45 to 1 ug, was reverse transcribed with random hexamers. A single record per CDR3 protein comes from TCRdb applying MiXCR to the immunoSEQ multiplex PCR reads. The sample holds some 200,000 distinct CDR3 sequences, around 95% seen once. The sequenced sample consisted of CD4+ T cells from PBMCs. The receptors were gathered from a human donor with multiple sclerosis.

The chain combines TRBV7-8 with TRBJ2-3; no reliable D call. Deletions cut 1 base from V and 4 bases from J, with 12 bases between. Germline lookup yields CDR1 SGHVS and CDR2 FQNEAQ. CDR3 length equals 15 residues. CDR3 residues: CASSLVTSFADTQYF. The CDR3, as DNA: TGTGCCAGCAGCTTAGTTACATCCTTTGCAGATACGCAGTATTTT.

This rearrangement joins TRBV28 to TRBJ2-7; D perhaps matches TRBD1 (5 bases). V was shortened by 6 bases and J by 9 bases, with 15 bases between the two germline ends. Germline V gene sequence: CDR1 MDHEN, CDR2 SYDVKM. The CDR3 spans 12 residues. DNA of the CDR3: TGTGCCAGCAGGTCCTTCCTAACAGGGCAGTACTTC. This translates into CASRSFLTGQYF.

V gene TRBV4-1 combines with J gene TRBJ2-1; D perhaps matches TRBD1 (5 bases). Germline V gene sequence: CDR1 MGHRA, CDR2 YSYEKL. The CDR3 loop spans 18 amino acids. The V end lost 4 bases, the J end lost 7 bases, and 26 bases lay between the germline ends. CDR3 in DNA: TGCGCCAGCAGCCTTTTCGGTCAGGGAACCGCCATAGTGAATGAGCAGTTCTTC. The encoded protein is CASSLFGQGTAIVNEQFF.

This chain links TRBV24-1 with TRBJ2-3, with TRBD2 as a possible D gene (5 bases). V was trimmed by 3 bases and J by 3 bases, leaving 9 bases between them. Per the germline V gene, CDR1 is KGHDR and CDR2 is SFDVKD. The CDR3 spans 14 residues. CDR3 DNA: TGTGCCACCAGTGATCGGCGGGTTACAGATACGCAGTATTTT. Protein sequence: CATSDRRVTDTQYF.

The chain links TRBV6-6 to TRBJ1-2; 9 nucleotides agree with TRBD1. CDR1 is MNHNY, CDR2 SVGAGI, per germline (reference sequence). The CDR3 sequence is 14 residues long. J gave up 6 bases and V 0 bases, and 2 bases lay outside the gene matches. CDR3 sequence reads: CASSYSGQGNGYTF. CDR3 nucleotide sequence: TGTGCCAGCAGTTACTCCGGACAGGGGAATGGCTACACCTTC.

In DNA form, the CDR3 reads TGCACCAGCAGCCGCACAGGGGAGGACGAGCAGTACTTC. The encoded protein is CTSSRTGEDEQYF. The rearrangement links TRBV1 to TRBJ2-7; the DNA was not used to check the table's D call, TRBD1. TRBV1 is an annotated pseudogene. The CDR3 covers 13 residues.

The chain couples TRBV7-8 to TRBJ2-3; perhaps TRBD2 as D (6 bases). The germline V gene has CDR1 SGHVS and CDR2 FQNEAQ. Trimming took off 1 base at V and 2 bases at J, with 10 bases between the two ends. CDR3 length: 15 residues. The CDR3 DNA is TGTGCCAGCAGCTTAGTGGGGGGTAACACAGATACGCAGTATTTT. Amino acids: CASSLVGGNTDTQYF.

CDR3 protein: CASSVYGLGGYTF. CDR3 in DNA: TGTGCCAGCAGCGTATACGGGCTGGGAGGCTACACCTTC. The V gene is TRBV7-9, the J gene TRBJ1-2, with D unclear. CDR3 length equals 13 residues. Trimming removed 5 bases at V and 8 bases at J, with 15 bases between. Germline assignment: CDR1 SEHNR and CDR2 FQNEAQ (reference sequence). Filled out from reference TRBV7-9 and TRBJ1-2, the complete variable domain reads DTGVSQNPRHKITKRGQNVTFRCDPISEHNRLYWYRQTLGQGPEFLTYFQNEAQLEKSRLLSDRFSAERPKGSFSTLEIQRTEQGDSAMYLCASSVYGLGGYTFGSGTRLTVV.

The J gene is TRBJ2-2, the V gene TRBV25-1; TRBD2 agrees at 7 bases. Germline lookup yields CDR1 MGHDK and CDR2 SYGVNS. V lost 4 bases, J lost 5 bases, and 4 bases stayed unmatched. The CDR3 spans 14 residues. CDR3 residues: CASSVAGVTGELFF. The CDR3 DNA sequence: TGTGCCAGCAGTGTTGCGGGAGTTACCGGGGAGCTGTTTTTT.